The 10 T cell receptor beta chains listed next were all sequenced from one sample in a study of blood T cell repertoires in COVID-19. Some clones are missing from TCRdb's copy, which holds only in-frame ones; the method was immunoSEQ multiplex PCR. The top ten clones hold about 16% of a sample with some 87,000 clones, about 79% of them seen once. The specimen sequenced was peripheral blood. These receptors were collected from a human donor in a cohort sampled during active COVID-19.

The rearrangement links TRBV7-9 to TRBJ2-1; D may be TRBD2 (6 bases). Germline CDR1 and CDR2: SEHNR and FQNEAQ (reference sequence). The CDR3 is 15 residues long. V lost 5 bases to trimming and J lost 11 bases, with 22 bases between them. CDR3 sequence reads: CASSHTRQEGGKQFF. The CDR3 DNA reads TGTGCCAGCAGCCATACGAGGCAGGAGGGTGGCAAGCAGTTCTTC.

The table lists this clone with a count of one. The CDR3 nucleotides read TGTGCCAGCAGTTTTACAGGGAAACATGGCTACACCTTC. Its protein is CASSFTGKHGYTF. The V gene is TRBV27, the J gene TRBJ1-2; D is possibly TRBD1 (6 bases). In germline, CDR1 is MNHEY, CDR2 SMNVEV (reference sequence). The CDR3 covers 13 residues. Trimming cost V 3 bases and J 6 bases, with 11 bases left between them.

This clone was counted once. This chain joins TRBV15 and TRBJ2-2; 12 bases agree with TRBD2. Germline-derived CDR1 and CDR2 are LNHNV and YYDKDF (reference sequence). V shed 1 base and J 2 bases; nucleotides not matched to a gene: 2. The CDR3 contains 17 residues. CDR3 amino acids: CATSRGGLAGNTGELFF. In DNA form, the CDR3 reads TGTGCCACCAGCAGAGGAGGACTAGCGGGAAACACCGGGGAGCTGTTTTTT.

The CDR3 sequence is CSVDLRGTDTQYF. The CDR3 DNA reads as TGCAGCGTTGATTTGCGGGGAACAGATACGCAGTATTTT. This chain connects TRBV29-1 to TRBJ2-3; D is perhaps TRBD2 (6 bases). Germline V gene sequence: CDR1 SQVTM, CDR2 ANQGSEA. V dropped 3 bases and J dropped 3 bases, with 10 bases sitting between them. This CDR3 has 13 amino acids.

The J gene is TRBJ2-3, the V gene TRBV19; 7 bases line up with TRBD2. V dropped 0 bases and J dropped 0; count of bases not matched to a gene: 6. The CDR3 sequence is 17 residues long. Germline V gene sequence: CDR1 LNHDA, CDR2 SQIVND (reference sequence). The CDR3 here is CASSIESAGESTDTQYF. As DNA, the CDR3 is TGTGCCAGTAGTATAGAGTCGGCGGGAGAGAGCACAGATACGCAGTATTTT.

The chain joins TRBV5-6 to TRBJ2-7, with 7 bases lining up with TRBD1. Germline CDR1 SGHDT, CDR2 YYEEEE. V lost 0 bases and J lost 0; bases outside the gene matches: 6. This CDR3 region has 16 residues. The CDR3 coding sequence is TGTGCCAGCAGCTTGGTAGGGGGCTCAGCCTCCTACGAGCAGTACGTC. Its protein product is CASSLVGGSASYEQYV.

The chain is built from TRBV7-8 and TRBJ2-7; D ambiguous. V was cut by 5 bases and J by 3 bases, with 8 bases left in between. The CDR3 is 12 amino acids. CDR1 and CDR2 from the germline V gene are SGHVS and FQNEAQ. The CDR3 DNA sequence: TGTGCCAGCAGCCTTAATATCTACGAGCAGTACGTC. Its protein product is CASSLNIYEQYV.

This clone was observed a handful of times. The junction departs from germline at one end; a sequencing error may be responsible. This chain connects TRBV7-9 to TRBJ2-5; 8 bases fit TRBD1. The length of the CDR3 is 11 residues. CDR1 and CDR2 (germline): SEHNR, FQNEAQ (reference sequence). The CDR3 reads CASSLATQGDF. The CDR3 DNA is TGTGCCAGCAGCTTAGCGACACAGGGGGACTTC.

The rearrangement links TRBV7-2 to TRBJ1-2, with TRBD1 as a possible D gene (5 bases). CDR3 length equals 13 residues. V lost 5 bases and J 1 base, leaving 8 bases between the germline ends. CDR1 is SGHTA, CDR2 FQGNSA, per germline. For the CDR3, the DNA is TGTGCCAGCAGCGCTCAGGGTAACTATGGCTACACCTTC. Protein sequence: CASSAQGNYGYTF. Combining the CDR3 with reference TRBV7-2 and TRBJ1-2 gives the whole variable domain GAGVSQSPSNKVTEKGKDVELRCDPISGHTALYWYRQSLGQGLEFLIYFQGNSAPDKSGLPSDRFSAERTGGSVSTLTIQRTQQEDSAVYLCASSAQGNYGYTFGSGTRLTVV.

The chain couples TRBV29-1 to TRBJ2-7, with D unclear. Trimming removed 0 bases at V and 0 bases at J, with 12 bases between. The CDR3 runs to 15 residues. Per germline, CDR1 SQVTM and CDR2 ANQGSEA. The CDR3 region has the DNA TGCAGCGTTGAAGAGGGTAACAGTTTCTCCTACGAGCAGTACTTC. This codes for CSVEEGNSFSYEQYF.